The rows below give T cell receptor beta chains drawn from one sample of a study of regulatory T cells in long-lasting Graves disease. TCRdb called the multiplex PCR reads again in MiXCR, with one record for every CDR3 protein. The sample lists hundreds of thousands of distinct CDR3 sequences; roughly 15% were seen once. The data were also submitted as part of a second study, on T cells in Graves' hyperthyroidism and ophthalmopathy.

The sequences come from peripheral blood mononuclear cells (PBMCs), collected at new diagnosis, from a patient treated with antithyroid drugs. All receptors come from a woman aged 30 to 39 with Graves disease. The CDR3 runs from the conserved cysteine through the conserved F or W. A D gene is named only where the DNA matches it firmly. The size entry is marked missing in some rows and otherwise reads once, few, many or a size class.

CDR3aa: CATTPGTGDEQYF
v_gene: TRBV18
abundance: -
len: 13
j_gene: TRBJ2-7
d_gene: TRBD1

CDR3aa: CASSVSGLAGPRGQFF
v_gene: TRBV9
abundance: few
len: 16
j_gene: TRBJ2-1
d_gene: TRBD2

CDR3aa: CASSILPGSGELLF
v_gene: TRBV19
abundance: -
len: 14
j_gene: TRBJ2-2
d_gene: -

CDR3aa: CASESGSGRSQTQYF
v_gene: TRBV7-3
abundance: many
len: 15
j_gene: TRBJ2-3
d_gene: TRBD2

CDR3aa: CASSQLQGNTEAFF
v_gene: TRBV9
abundance: -
len: 14
j_gene: TRBJ1-1
d_gene: -

CDR3aa: CASSIGLAGGRTGELFF
v_gene: TRBV19
abundance: once
len: 17
j_gene: TRBJ2-2
d_gene: TRBD2

CDR3aa: CASSAGTDTYYEQYF
v_gene: TRBV9
abundance: -
len: 15
j_gene: TRBJ2-7
d_gene: -

CDR3aa: CASSAQTSNEQFF
v_gene: TRBV3-1
abundance: -
len: 13
j_gene: TRBJ2-1
d_gene: -

CDR3aa: CASSPGTGTSYEQYF
v_gene: TRBV9
abundance: -
len: 15
j_gene: TRBJ2-7
d_gene: TRBD1

CDR3aa: CSARDPTGAFF
v_gene: TRBV20-1
abundance: -
len: 11
j_gene: TRBJ1-1
d_gene: -

CDR3aa: CASSLPGPNEQFF
v_gene: TRBV11-1
abundance: many
len: 13
j_gene: TRBJ2-1
d_gene: -

CDR3aa: CSVVPGHRTDTQYF
v_gene: TRBV29-1
abundance: few
len: 14
j_gene: TRBJ2-3
d_gene: -

CDR3aa: CASSSPPGLRYF
v_gene: TRBV27
abundance: -
len: 12
j_gene: TRBJ2-7
d_gene: -

CDR3aa: CASSLDGQGANTEAFF
v_gene: TRBV5-1
abundance: many
len: 16
j_gene: TRBJ1-1
d_gene: TRBD1

CDR3aa: CASSRDRVRWETQYF
v_gene: TRBV28
abundance: -
len: 15
j_gene: TRBJ2-5
d_gene: TRBD1

CDR3aa: CASSEDGQGRTEAFF
v_gene: TRBV2
abundance: few
len: 15
j_gene: TRBJ1-1
d_gene: -

CDR3aa: CASSMTSGLDYNKQYF
v_gene: TRBV5-6
abundance: few
len: 16
j_gene: TRBJ2-3
d_gene: TRBD2

CDR3aa: CASSRGENYGYTF
v_gene: TRBV19
abundance: many
len: 13
j_gene: TRBJ1-2
d_gene: -

CDR3aa: CASSVRGDGNTIYF
v_gene: TRBV9
abundance: few
len: 14
j_gene: TRBJ1-3
d_gene: -

CDR3aa: CASSVDEGELFF
v_gene: TRBV9
abundance: -
len: 12
j_gene: TRBJ2-2
d_gene: -

CDR3aa: CASSQADPGLAGVTDTQYF
v_gene: TRBV3-1
abundance: -
len: 19
j_gene: TRBJ2-3
d_gene: TRBD2

CDR3aa: CASTSDREWYQPQHF
v_gene: TRBV6-1
abundance: -
len: 15
j_gene: TRBJ1-5
d_gene: TRBD1

CDR3aa: CATIGQNNEQFF
v_gene: TRBV28
abundance: few
len: 12
j_gene: TRBJ2-1
d_gene: -

CDR3aa: CASRTADRDTQYF
v_gene: TRBV5-1
abundance: many
len: 13
j_gene: TRBJ2-3
d_gene: -

CDR3aa: CASLQGIQETQYF
v_gene: TRBV2
abundance: once
len: 13
j_gene: TRBJ2-5
d_gene: -

CDR3aa: CASSQERLARETQYF
v_gene: TRBV4-1
abundance: -
len: 15
j_gene: TRBJ2-5
d_gene: -